A selection of T cell receptor beta chains follows, all from one sample in a study of PD-1 blockade in classical Hodgkin lymphoma. This table comes from immunoSEQ multiplex PCR, and its TCRdb copy is limited to in-frame clones, with some not included. Here the sample spans 120,000 to 150,000 clones, around 73% being singletons. The sample was peripheral blood mononuclear cells (PBMCs), taken before the second cycle of nivolumab. Every receptor here comes from a human donor with classical Hodgkin lymphoma. CDR3s include the opening cysteine and the closing phenylalanine or tryptophan. D genes are given only for firm matches. Size is stated for part of the rows, as once, few or many counts, or as a class when the clone is expanded.

v_call	clone_size	d_call	j_call	cdr3_aa	cdr3_nt
TRBV6-1	few	.	TRBJ1-5	CASKPGSNQPQHF	TGTGCCAGCAAACCGGGTAGCAATCAGCCCCAGCATTTT
TRBV4-3	.	.	TRBJ2-6	CASSQWGPGVVSGANVLTF	TGCGCCAGCAGCCAATGGGGCCCGGGGGTGGTCTCTGGGGCCAACGTCCTGACTTTC
TRBV10-3	once	.	TRBJ1-2	CAISEFSQGRGYTF	TGTGCCATCAGTGAGTTCTCCCAGGGGAGGGGCTACACCTTC
TRBV7-2	.	TRBD2	TRBJ2-3	CASSLAGAGRGDTQYF	TGTGCCAGCAGCTTAGCGGGAGCGGGAAGGGGAGATACGCAGTATTTT
TRBV7-6	.	TRBD1	TRBJ1-6	CASSLTGQGGSPLHF	TGTGCCAGCAGCTTAACGGGACAGGGAGGTTCACCCCTCCACTTT
TRBV5-4	.	.	TRBJ1-3	CASSFSGGAGNTIYF	TGTGCCAGCAGCTTTTCCGGGGGAGCTGGAAACACCATATATTTT
TRBV28	.	TRBD2	TRBJ2-3	CASRGREGRFSSTDTQYF	TGTGCCAGCAGAGGGCGGGAGGGCCGGTTCTCTAGCACAGATACGCAGTATTTT
TRBV27	.	.	TRBJ2-3	CASSFSTSTDTQYF	TGTGCCAGCAGTTTTTCCACTAGCACAGATACGCAGTATTTT
TRBV6-5	.	.	TRBJ1-1	CASSAREWVTEAFF	TGTGCCAGCAGTGCCCGGGAGTGGGTCACTGAAGCTTTCTTT
TRBV6-1	.	.	TRBJ1-1	CASSEGPGNTEAFF	TGTGCCAGCAGTGAGGGGCCAGGGAACACTGAAGCTTTCTTT
TRBV5-4	once	TRBD1	TRBJ2-6	CASRTGSSSGANVLTF	TGTGCCAGCAGGACAGGGTCGAGCTCTGGGGCCAACGTCCTGACTTTC
TRBV5-1	.	.	TRBJ2-7	CASSLVSSYEQYF	TGCGCCAGCAGCTTGGTCTCCTCCTACGAGCAGTACTTC
TRBV9	.	TRBD1	TRBJ2-7	CASSALRGPSEQYF	TGTGCCAGCAGCGCCCTCAGGGGGCCTAGCGAGCAGTACTTC
TRBV5-4	.	.	TRBJ2-5	CASSPTRRQETQYF	TGTGCCAGCAGCCCGACCCGACGCCAAGAGACCCAGTACTTC
TRBV25-1	.	.	TRBJ2-5	CASSDREETQYF	TGTGCCAGCAGTGACAGGGAAGAGACCCAGTACTTC
TRBV10-3	.	.	TRBJ1-2	CAISEGSYGYTF	TGTGCCATCAGTGAAGGCAGCTATGGCTACACCTTC
TRBV15	few	.	TRBJ1-4	CATSQEGGNEKLFF	TGTGCCACCAGCCAAGAGGGGGGAAATGAAAAACTGTTTTTT
TRBV14	.	TRBD1	TRBJ2-1	CASSRQGYNEQFF	TGTGCCAGCAGCCGACAGGGTTACAATGAGCAGTTCTTC
TRBV19	.	.	TRBJ1-1	CASSPNAGTNTEAFF	TGTGCCAGTAGCCCGAATGCAGGGACGAACACTGAAGCTTTCTTT
TRBV4-1	once	.	TRBJ2-3	CASSQVGSPGRYF	TGCGCCAGCAGCCAAGTAGGCTCGCCAGGGAGATATTTT
TRBV6-5	.	.	TRBJ1-1	CASSLQVDSEAFF	TGTGCCAGCAGTTTACAGGTAGACAGTGAAGCTTTCTTT
TRBV28	.	.	TRBJ2-3	CASTGGLSTDTQYF	TGTGCCAGCACAGGTGGACTCAGCACAGATACGCAGTATTTT
TRBV18	few	.	TRBJ2-2	CASSPQDLHTGELFF	TGTGCCAGCTCACCACAGGACTTACACACCGGGGAGCTGTTTTTT
TRBV5-4	.	.	TRBJ1-1	CASSLGGVGTEAFF	TGTGCCAGCAGCTTAGGGGGGGTAGGCACTGAAGCTTTCTTT
TRBV7-2	.	TRBD1	TRBJ1-1	CASSAPTGITEAFF	TGTGCCAGCAGCGCCCCGACAGGGATCACTGAAGCTTTCTTT
TRBV5-1	.	.	TRBJ1-2	CASSFDSPSYGYTF	TGCGCCAGCAGCTTCGACAGCCCTAGCTATGGCTACACCTTC
TRBV6-5	.	TRBD2	TRBJ2-1	CASSLGKLAGGNEQFF	TGTGCCAGCAGTTTAGGCAAACTAGCGGGCGGCAATGAGCAGTTCTTC
TRBV19	few	TRBD1	TRBJ1-5	CASSLLGQVDQPQHF	TGTGCCAGTAGTCTCCTTGGACAGGTAGATCAGCCCCAGCATTTT
TRBV6-6	once	.	TRBJ1-2	CASSYSVGAQSVGYTF	TGTGCCAGCAGTTACTCGGTGGGGGCGCAATCGGTTGGCTACACCTTC
TRBV6-6	.	.	TRBJ1-5	CASSEEGPQHF	TGTGCCAGCAGTGAGGAAGGGCCCCAGCATTTT
TRBV6-5	few	.	TRBJ1-2	CATRTSGVNYGYTF	TGTGCCACCCGGACCAGTGGCGTAAACTATGGCTACACCTTC
TRBV19	.	.	TRBJ1-5	CASSMRYGVRTLF	TGTGCCAGTAGCATGAGATACGGGGTCCGGACCCTTTTT
TRBV10-3	few	.	TRBJ1-2	CAISEGLGASSYGYTF	TGTGCCATCAGTGAGGGGTTGGGGGCCTCTTCCTATGGCTACACCTTC